This T cell receptor beta chain was obtained from a study of T cells in localized non-small cell lung cancer. Points from the study as a whole: Sequencing involved a lone tumor region, leaving heterogeneity possible. Measurement of T cell clonality placed uninvolved adjacent lung highest, above the level in tumor. Blood T cell density predicted longer survival; adjacent-lung clonality, shorter. In adjacent lung, a median around 50 of the top 100 tumor clones were found.

From germline, CDR1 is SEHNR and CDR2 FQNEAQ (reference sequence). This CDR3 is 14 amino acids long. Trimming left V 6 bases short and J 7 bases short, with 15 bases between. Method: immunoSEQ multiplex PCR; TCRdb's copy keeps in-frame clones and lacks some. The profile shows 15,000 to 25,000 clones, about nine tenths of them singletons. As concerns this clone: Its matching antigen is unknown.

The sample consisted of peripheral blood, taken before any cancer treatment. The chain employs TRBV7-9 and TRBJ1-4; D perhaps matches TRBD1 (5 bases). The clonotype originates from a male donor older than 55 with stage I squamous cell lung carcinoma. The CDR3 reads CASSLDRLSEKLFF. DNA of the CDR3: TGTGCCAGCAGTCTCGACAGATTGTCTGAAAAACTGTTTTTT.